One and the same sample provided the 6 T cell receptor beta chains below, sequenced in a study of shared clonotypes between healthy human individuals. Terminally differentiated effector memory CD45RA+ cells were excluded by CCR7 positive selection of CD45RO-negative cells. TCRdb's copy holds only in-frame clones and misses some; the assay was immunoSEQ multiplex PCR. The sample lists about 800,000 clones; roughly 96% were seen once. The source material was naive CD8+ T cells sorted from blood. The receptors stem from a man aged 25-45 years in good health.

This chain joins TRBV30 and TRBJ2-7; 7 bases agree with TRBD2. V trimming: 0 bases; J trimming: 3 bases; junction bases outside the gene matches: 8. The CDR3 is made up of 15 amino acids. Germline CDR1 and CDR2: GTSNPN and SVGIG (reference sequence). In nucleotides, the CDR3 is TGTGCCTGGAGTGTACCGGGCGGGAGTTACTACGAGCAGTACTTC. Protein sequence: CAWSVPGGSYYEQYF. Supplemented by reference TRBV30 and TRBJ2-7, the full variable domain reads SQTIHQWPATLVQPVGSPLSLECTVEGTSNPNLYWYRQAAGRGLQLLFYSVGIGQISSEVPQNLSASRPQDRQFILSSKKLLLSDSGFYLCAWSVPGGSYYEQYFGPGTRLTVT.

This chain uses TRBV9 with TRBJ1-3, with a possible D match to TRBD1 (6 bases). Germline V gene sequence: CDR1 SGDLS, CDR2 YYNGEE. The CDR3 extends over 16 amino acids. V shed 3 bases and J shed 0 bases, with 13 bases lying between them. The CDR3: CASSADSLSSGNTIYF. The CDR3 coding sequence is TGTGCCAGCAGCGCGGACAGCCTTAGCTCTGGAAACACCATATATTTT. The full variable domain, in which reference TRBV9 and TRBJ1-3 provide the parts outside the CDR3, is DSGVTQTPKHLITATGQRVTLRCSPRSGDLSVYWYQQSLDQGLQFLIQYYNGEERAKGNILERFSAQQFPDLHSELNLSSLELGDSALYFCASSADSLSSGNTIYFGEGSWLTVV.

The chain is built from TRBV19 and TRBJ2-7; D might be TRBD1 (6 bases). V lost 2 bases to trimming and J lost 4 bases, with 12 bases between them. The CDR3 is 14 residues long. Germline values: CDR1 LNHDA, CDR2 SQIVND (reference sequence). Here the CDR3 reads CASSISGVGYEQYF. CDR3 in DNA: TGTGCCAGTAGTATATCAGGGGTGGGGTACGAGCAGTACTTC. The entire variable domain, with the rest obtained from reference TRBV19 and TRBJ2-7, is as follows: DGGITQSPKYLFRKEGQNVTLSCEQNLNHDAMYWYRQDPGQGLRLIYYSQIVNDFQKGDIAEGYSVSREKKESFPLTVTSAQKNPTAFYLCASSISGVGYEQYFGPGTRLTVT.

This rearrangement joins TRBV7-9 to TRBJ2-1; D ambiguous. This CDR3 is built from 12 residues. Trimming cost V 5 bases and J 7 bases, with 9 bases left between them. Germline lookup yields CDR1 SEHNR and CDR2 FQNEAQ (reference sequence). The CDR3: CASSGPQNEQFF. In DNA, the CDR3 is TGTGCCAGCAGCGGGCCCCAAAATGAGCAGTTCTTC.

The chain recombines TRBV18 with TRBJ2-1; 7 bases line up with TRBD2. V dropped 8 bases and J dropped 2; count of bases not matched to a gene: 9. The CDR3 contains 15 residues. CDR1 and CDR2 (germline): KGHSH, LQKENI. CDR3 sequence (DNA): TGTGCCAGCGACGATGGGACTAAGCCCTACAATGAGCAGTTCTTC. It is translated as CASDDGTKPYNEQFF.

V usage is TRBV9 and J usage is TRBJ2-2, with no clear D. The CDR3 is 12 residues long. The V end lost 6 bases, the J end lost 0 bases, and 3 bases lay between the germline ends. Germline V CDR1 and CDR2: SGDLS, YYNGEE. CDR3 DNA: TGTGCCAGCAAAACGAACACCGGGGAGCTGTTTTTT. Protein: CASKTNTGELFF.